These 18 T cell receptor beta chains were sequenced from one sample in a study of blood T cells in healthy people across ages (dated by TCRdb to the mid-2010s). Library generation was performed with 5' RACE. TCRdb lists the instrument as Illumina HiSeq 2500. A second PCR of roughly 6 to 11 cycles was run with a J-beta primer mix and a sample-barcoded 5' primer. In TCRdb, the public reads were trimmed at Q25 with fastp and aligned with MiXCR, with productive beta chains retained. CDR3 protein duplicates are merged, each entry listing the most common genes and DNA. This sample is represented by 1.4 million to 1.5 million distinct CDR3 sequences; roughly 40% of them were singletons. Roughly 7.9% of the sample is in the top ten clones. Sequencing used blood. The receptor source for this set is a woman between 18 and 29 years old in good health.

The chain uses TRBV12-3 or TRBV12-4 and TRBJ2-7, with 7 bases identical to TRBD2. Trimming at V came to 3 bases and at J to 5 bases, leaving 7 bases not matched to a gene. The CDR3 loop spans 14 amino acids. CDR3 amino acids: CASSFAGGIDEQYF. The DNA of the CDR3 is TGTGCCAGCAGTTTCGCCGGGGGGATCGACGAGCAGTACTTC.

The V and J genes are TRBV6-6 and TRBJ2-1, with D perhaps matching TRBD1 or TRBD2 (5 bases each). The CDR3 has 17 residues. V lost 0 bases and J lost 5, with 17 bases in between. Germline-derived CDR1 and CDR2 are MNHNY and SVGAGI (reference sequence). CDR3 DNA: TGTGCCAGCAGTTACTCGATCGACGGGGCAGATCACAATGAGCAGTTCTTC. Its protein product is CASSYSIDGADHNEQFF.

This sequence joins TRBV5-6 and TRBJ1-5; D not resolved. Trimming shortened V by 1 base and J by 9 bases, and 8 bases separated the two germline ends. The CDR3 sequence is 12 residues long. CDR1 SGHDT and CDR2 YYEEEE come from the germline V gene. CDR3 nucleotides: TGTGCCAGCAGCTTGTTGGGTCGGCCCCAGCATTTT. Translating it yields CASSLLGRPQHF.

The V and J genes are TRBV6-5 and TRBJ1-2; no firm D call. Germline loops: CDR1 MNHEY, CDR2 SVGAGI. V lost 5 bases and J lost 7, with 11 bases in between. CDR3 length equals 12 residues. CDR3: CASSPAGGGYTF. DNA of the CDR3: TGTGCCAGCAGTCCAGCGGGCGGTGGCTACACCTTC.

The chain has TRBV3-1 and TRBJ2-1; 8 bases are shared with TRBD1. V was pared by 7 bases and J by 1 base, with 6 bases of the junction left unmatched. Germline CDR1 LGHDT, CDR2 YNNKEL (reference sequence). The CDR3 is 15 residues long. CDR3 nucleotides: TGTGCCAGCACATTACAGGGGGTTTCCTACAATGAGCAGTTCTTC. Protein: CASTLQGVSYNEQFF.

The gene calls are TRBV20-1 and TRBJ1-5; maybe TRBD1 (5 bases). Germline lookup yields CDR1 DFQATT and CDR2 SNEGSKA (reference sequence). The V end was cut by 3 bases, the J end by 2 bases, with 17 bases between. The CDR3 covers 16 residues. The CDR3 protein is CSARNPGGGGNQPQHF. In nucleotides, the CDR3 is TGCAGTGCTAGGAACCCGGGGGGAGGGGGCAATCAGCCCCAGCATTTT.

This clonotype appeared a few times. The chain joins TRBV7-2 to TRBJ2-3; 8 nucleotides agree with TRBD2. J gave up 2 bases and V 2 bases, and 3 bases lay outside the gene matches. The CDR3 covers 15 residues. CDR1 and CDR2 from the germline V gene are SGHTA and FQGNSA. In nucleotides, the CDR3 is TGTGCCAGCAGCTTATTGGGACTAGTCACAGATACGCAGTATTTT. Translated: CASSLLGLVTDTQYF.

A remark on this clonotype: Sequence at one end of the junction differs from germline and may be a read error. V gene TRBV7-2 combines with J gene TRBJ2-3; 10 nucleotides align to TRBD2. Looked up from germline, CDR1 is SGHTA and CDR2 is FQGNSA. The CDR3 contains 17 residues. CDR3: CACSLAKASGSVDTQYF. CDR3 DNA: TGTGCCTGCAGCTTAGCAAAGGCTAGCGGGAGTGTTGATACGCAGTATTTT.

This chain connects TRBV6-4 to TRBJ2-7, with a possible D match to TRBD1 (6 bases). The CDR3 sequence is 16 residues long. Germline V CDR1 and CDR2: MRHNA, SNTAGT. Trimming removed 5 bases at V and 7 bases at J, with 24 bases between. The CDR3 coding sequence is TGTGCCAGCAGTACATCGGGACATACTTTTTGGAATGAGCAGTACTTC. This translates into CASSTSGHTFWNEQYF.

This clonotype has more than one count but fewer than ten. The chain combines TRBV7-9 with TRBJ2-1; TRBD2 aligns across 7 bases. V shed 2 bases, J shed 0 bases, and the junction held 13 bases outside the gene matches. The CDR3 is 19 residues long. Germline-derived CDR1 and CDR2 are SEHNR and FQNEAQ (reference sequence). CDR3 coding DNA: TGTGCCAGCAGCTTAATTGCTAGCGGCCAGTTCAACTCCTACAATGAGCAGTTCTTC. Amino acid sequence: CASSLIASGQFNSYNEQFF.

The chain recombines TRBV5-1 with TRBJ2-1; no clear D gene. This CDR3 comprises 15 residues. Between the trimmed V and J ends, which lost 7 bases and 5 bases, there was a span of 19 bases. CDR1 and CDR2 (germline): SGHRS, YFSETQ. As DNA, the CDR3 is TGCGCCAGCGGGTCAGTACGCTTAAAGGACAATGAGCAGTTCTTC. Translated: CASGSVRLKDNEQFF.

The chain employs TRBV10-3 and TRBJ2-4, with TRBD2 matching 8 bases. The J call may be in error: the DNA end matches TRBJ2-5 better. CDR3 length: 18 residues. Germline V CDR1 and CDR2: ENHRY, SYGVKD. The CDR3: CAISESEPGRAESETQYF. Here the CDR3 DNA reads TGTGCCATCAGTGAGTCGGAACCCGGGAGGGCCGAGTCGGAGACCCAGTACTTC.

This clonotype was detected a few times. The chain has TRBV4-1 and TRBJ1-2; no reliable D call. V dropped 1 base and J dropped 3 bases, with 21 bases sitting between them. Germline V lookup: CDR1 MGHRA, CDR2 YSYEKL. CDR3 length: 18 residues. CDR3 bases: TGCGCCAGCAGCCAAGTCTTCCGGGTAGGTGAAAGTGACTATGGCTACACCTTC. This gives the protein CASSQVFRVGESDYGYTF.

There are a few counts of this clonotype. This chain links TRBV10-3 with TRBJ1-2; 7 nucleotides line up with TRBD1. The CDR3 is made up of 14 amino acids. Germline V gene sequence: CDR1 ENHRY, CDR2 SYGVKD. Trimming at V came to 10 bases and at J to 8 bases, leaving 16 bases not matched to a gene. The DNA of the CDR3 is TGTGCCACCCGACAGGGTACCTCTGGGGAAGGCTACACCTTC. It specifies CATRQGTSGEGYTF.

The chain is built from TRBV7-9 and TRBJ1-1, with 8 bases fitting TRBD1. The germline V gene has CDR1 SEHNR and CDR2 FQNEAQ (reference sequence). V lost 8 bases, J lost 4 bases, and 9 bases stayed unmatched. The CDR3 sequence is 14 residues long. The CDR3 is CASGTPTGGTEAFF. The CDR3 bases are TGTGCCAGCGGGACACCAACAGGGGGCACTGAAGCTTTCTTT.

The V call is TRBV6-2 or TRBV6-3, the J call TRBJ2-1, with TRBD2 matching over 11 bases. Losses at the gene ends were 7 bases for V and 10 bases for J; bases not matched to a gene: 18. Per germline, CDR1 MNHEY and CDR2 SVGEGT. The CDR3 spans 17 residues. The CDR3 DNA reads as TGTGCCAGCATATTTAGCGGGGGGGCCGACTGGGGAGGCGAGCAGTTCTTC. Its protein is CASIFSGGADWGGEQFF.

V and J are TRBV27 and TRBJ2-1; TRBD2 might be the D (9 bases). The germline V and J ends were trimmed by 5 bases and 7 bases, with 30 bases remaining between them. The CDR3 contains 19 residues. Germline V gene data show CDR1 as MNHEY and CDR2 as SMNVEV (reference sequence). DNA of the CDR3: TGTGCCAGCAGTCCAACCGGGTGGACAGGGAGCGGGAGGAAAAATGAGCAGTTCTTC. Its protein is CASSPTGWTGSGRKNEQFF.

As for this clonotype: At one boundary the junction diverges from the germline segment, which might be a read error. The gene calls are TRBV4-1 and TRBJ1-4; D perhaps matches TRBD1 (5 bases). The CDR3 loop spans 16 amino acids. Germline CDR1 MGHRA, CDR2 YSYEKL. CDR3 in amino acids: CASGQAPGLGLEKLFF. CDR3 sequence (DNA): TGCGCCAGCGGCCAAGCCCCGGGGCTCGGGCTTGAAAAACTGTTTTTT.